The 5 T cell receptor beta chains below all came from one sample that was sequenced in a study of cytomegalovirus exposure and HLA in healthy donors. Primers included in the PCR were 60 Vbeta and 13 Jbeta primers. Profiling relied on immunoSEQ multiplex PCR, and the TCRdb table lists in-frame clones only, not all of them. The top ten clones hold about 2.5% of a sample with roughly 90,000 clones, over 80% of them seen once. Material: PBMCs. The receptors shown here come from a man aged 18 to 30 in good health and CMV-seronegative.

The chain employs TRBV7-3 and TRBJ2-3; D is possibly TRBD2 (6 bases). Germline CDR1 and CDR2: SGHTA and FQGTGA. The CDR3 is 16 amino acids. With 1 base removed from V and 0 bases from J, the gap between germline ends came to 11 bases. CDR3 amino acids: CASSLSAGMSTDTQYF. In DNA form, the CDR3 reads TGTGCCAGCAGCTTAAGCGCGGGGATGAGCACAGATACGCAGTATTTT.

This clone was picked up one time. V and J are TRBV25-1 and TRBJ1-1; a weak D match, TRBD1 (6 bases). Germline V gives CDR1 MGHDK, CDR2 SYGVNS. The CDR3 is 15 amino acids. V gave up 4 bases and J gave up 1 base, with 13 bases separating them. CDR3 DNA sequence: TGTGCCAGCAGTGTCCCGGGACACCGGAACACTGAAGCTTTCTTT. Its protein product is CASSVPGHRNTEAFF.

This clone was detected only a few times. The V call is TRBV25-1, the J call TRBJ1-2; 9 nucleotides align to TRBD1. Germline loops: CDR1 MGHDK, CDR2 SYGVNS. The length of the CDR3 is 14 residues. With V trimmed by 6 bases and J by 2 bases, 4 bases remained unmatched. As DNA, the CDR3 is TGTGCCAGCAGGCGGGGACAGGGCAACTATGGCTACACCTTC. It yields the protein CASRRGQGNYGYTF.

This clone was observed a single time. The chain has TRBV19 and TRBJ1-5; D remains ambiguous. The CDR3 totals 14 residues. Trimming took off 6 bases at V and 6 bases at J, with 15 bases between the two ends. Germline lookup yields CDR1 LNHDA and CDR2 SQIVND (reference sequence). CDR3 protein: CASRTPREGQPQHF. Here the CDR3 DNA reads TGTGCCAGTAGGACACCCCGGGAGGGTCAGCCCCAGCATTTT. The variable domain in full, completed from reference TRBV19 and TRBJ1-5, reads DGGITQSPKYLFRKEGQNVTLSCEQNLNHDAMYWYRQDPGQGLRLIYYSQIVNDFQKGDIAEGYSVSREKKESFPLTVTSAQKNPTAFYLCASRTPREGQPQHFGDGTRLSIL.

The V and J genes are TRBV30 and TRBJ1-3; TRBD1 aligns across 8 bases. Looked up from germline, CDR1 is GTSNPN and CDR2 is SVGIG (reference sequence). The CDR3 extends over 15 amino acids. V lost 3 bases and J lost 0; bases outside the gene matches: 4. CDR3 DNA: TGTGCCTGGAGGGGGACAGGCCTCTCTGGAAACACCATATATTTT. This encodes CAWRGTGLSGNTIYF.